Listed below are T cell receptor beta chains from one sample, sequenced in a study of T cell responses to AZD1222 COVID-19 vaccine. TCRdb's table, derived via immunoSEQ multiplex PCR, lists solely in-frame clones and lacks some. The data contain about 130,000 clones, about 87% of them seen just once; the ten biggest clones take up 8% to 13%. The material sequenced was peripheral blood, taken on day 0 of AZD1222 vaccination. The receptor source for this set is an adult in good health. CDR3s include the opening cysteine and the closing phenylalanine or tryptophan. The D gene is left open where the match is weak. Not every row has a clone size; where given, it reads once, few, many or a size class.

CASRTQGWMNTEAFF,TGTGCCAGCAGAACACAGGGGTGGATGAACACTGAAGCTTTCTTT,TRBV6-5,-,TRBJ1-1,TRBD1
CASSHALPGETYEQYF,TGTGCCAGCAGCCACGCCCTTCCGGGCGAGACCTACGAGCAGTACTTC,TRBV7-9,-,TRBJ2-7,-
CASPGFTGELFF,TGTGCCAGTCCAGGGTTCACCGGGGAGCTGTTTTTT,TRBV28,-,TRBJ2-2,-
CASSAAAAETQYF,TGTGCCAGCAGCGCGGCCGCAGCGGAGACCCAGTACTTC,TRBV7-9,-,TRBJ2-5,-
CASSQDGGFQPQHF,TGTGCCAGCAGCCAAGATGGGGGGTTTCAGCCCCAGCATTTT,TRBV3-1/TRBV3-2,few,TRBJ1-5,-
CASSLAQGAGYTF,TGCGCCAGCAGCTTGGCCCAGGGAGCGGGCTACACCTTC,TRBV5-1,-,TRBJ1-2,-
CASSHNRGQETQYF,TGTGCCAGCAGCCACAACAGGGGACAAGAGACCCAGTACTTC,TRBV4-2,-,TRBJ2-5,TRBD1
CASSLRGRNQPQHF,TGTGCCAGCAGTTTGAGGGGGCGAAATCAGCCCCAGCATTTT,TRBV27,-,TRBJ1-5,TRBD1
CAGTVRGSSINEQFF,TGTGCCGGAACCGTACGTGGGTCCTCTATCAATGAGCAGTTCTTC,TRBV5-7,-,TRBJ2-1,-
CASSFEQGTEAFF,TGTGCCAGCAGTTTTGAACAGGGAACTGAAGCTTTCTTT,TRBV12-3/TRBV12-4,-,TRBJ1-1,-
CASSLFGYTGDQPQHF,TGTGCCAGCAGCTTGTTTGGTTATACGGGCGATCAGCCCCAGCATTTT,TRBV7-8,-,TRBJ1-5,-
CASSPRQGLSYEQYF,TGTGCCAGCAGCCCCAGACAGGGGTTATCCTACGAGCAGTACTTC,TRBV5-6,once,TRBJ2-7,TRBD1
CASRPLEGQQRGKLFF,TGCGCCAGCAGACCTTTGGAGGGACAGCAAAGGGGAAAACTGTTTTTT,TRBV4-1,-,TRBJ1-4,TRBD1
CASSPVASVEQFF,TGTGCCAGCTCACCGGTGGCGTCGGTGGAGCAGTTCTTC,TRBV18,-,TRBJ2-1,-
CASSLGGEGNQPQHF,TGTGCCAGCAGCTTGGGGGGGGAGGGCAATCAGCCCCAGCATTTT,TRBV5-4,-,TRBJ1-5,-
CASRTRYPPNTEAFF,TGTGCAAGTCGCACCCGATACCCCCCGAACACTGAAGCTTTCTTT,TRBV12-2,-,TRBJ1-1,-
CASSSLVGGELFF,TGTGCCAGCAGTTCCTTGGTTGGCGGGGAGCTGTTTTTT,TRBV27,-,TRBJ2-2,-
CASSVGSTERPYEQYF,TGTGCCAGCAGCGTAGGGTCGACGGAGCGACCCTACGAGCAGTACTTC,TRBV9,-,TRBJ2-7,-
CASSLLPDSNQPQHF,TGTGCCAGCAGCCTACTCCCAGATAGCAATCAGCCCCAGCATTTT,TRBV7-6,-,TRBJ1-5,-
CASSVDPNEQFF,TGCGCCAGCAGCGTGGACCCCAATGAGCAGTTCTTC,TRBV5-1,-,TRBJ2-1,-
CASSTVLTNRGYNSPLHF,TGTGCCAGTAGTACGGTCTTGACTAACAGGGGCTATAATTCACCCCTCCACTTT,TRBV19,-,TRBJ1-6,TRBD1
CASSPGTGGHGELFF,TGCGCCAGCAGCCCGGGGACAGGGGGACACGGGGAGCTGTTTTTT,TRBV5-1,few,TRBJ2-2,TRBD1
CASRPGEGIQPQHF,TGTGCCAGTAGGCCGGGGGAAGGAATTCAGCCCCAGCATTTT,TRBV19,once,TRBJ1-5,-
CASSISSGGLQETQYF,TGTGCCAGTAGTATAAGTAGCGGGGGCCTCCAAGAGACCCAGTACTTC,TRBV19,-,TRBJ2-5,TRBD2
CAASDRANYGYTF,TGTGCCGCCTCTGACAGGGCTAACTATGGCTACACCTTC,TRBV10-3,once,TRBJ1-2,TRBD1
CTSSQERTRGDCTDTQYF,TGCACCAGCAGCCAAGAACGGACACGAGGGGACTGCACAGATACGCAGTATTTT,TRBV1,once,TRBJ2-3,-
CASSWSSNYGYTF,TGTGCCAGCAGTTGGTCATCGAACTATGGCTACACCTTC,TRBV6-5,-,TRBJ1-2,-
CASSAGQGGISYNEQFF,TGTGCCAGCAGTGCTGGACAGGGGGGAATATCCTACAATGAGCAGTTCTTC,TRBV6-1,few,TRBJ2-1,TRBD1
CASSPPLPGTGELFF,TGTGCCAGCAGCCCTCCCTTACCCGGGACCGGGGAGCTGTTTTTT,TRBV11-2,-,TRBJ2-2,-
CASSLTLAYEQYF,TGTGCCAGCAGCTTAACGTTAGCCTACGAGCAGTACTTC,TRBV7-9,-,TRBJ2-7,-
CASSQSTGGAKTQYF,TGTGCCAGCAGCCAGTCGACAGGGGGGGCGAAGACCCAGTACTTC,TRBV3-1/TRBV3-2,-,TRBJ2-5,TRBD1
CASSSSGGASDTQYF,TGCGCCAGCAGCTCTAGCGGGGGGGCCTCAGATACGCAGTATTTT,TRBV5-1,-,TRBJ2-3,TRBD2
CASSPPMRGRNSYEQYF,TGTGCCAGCAGCCCCCCCATGCGGGGGCGAAACTCCTACGAGCAGTACTTC,TRBV4-2,-,TRBJ2-7,-
CASSIGGGPYNEQFF,TGTGCCAGTAGTATAGGCGGGGGGCCTTACAATGAGCAGTTCTTC,TRBV19,-,TRBJ2-1,TRBD2